What follows is one TCR beta chain and its context. Its antigen is as yet unknown. Quantitative molecular-barcoded 5'-RACE generated the TCR beta libraries. TCRdb re-called the 5' RACE reads with MiXCR, one entry per CDR3 protein. Altogether some 200,000 distinct CDR3 sequences are present, roughly 24% being singletons, with the ten largest covering 6.6%. This CDR3 has 14 residues. Trimming removed 5 bases from V and 7 bases from J, with 15 bases in between. Germline CDR1 and CDR2: LNHDA and SQIVND (reference sequence). These data originate in a study of CD8 T cells in ankylosing spondylitis. General study points: As for the disease-linked clones, they showed a CD8+ phenotype and occurred at relatively low frequencies in peripheral blood. Blood from ankylosing spondylitis patients appeared to carry a characteristic roughly 8-variant TCR beta motif. The study looked at matched synovial fluid samples from ankylosing spondylitis patients. Disease-linked clones were reported to be significantly enriched there.

Sample: blood, either unsorted or a sorted T cell fraction (not recorded which). The TCR sequence derives from a male donor with ankylosing spondylitis or in good health (not recorded which). The genes are TRBV19 and TRBJ2-4; weak D call: TRBD1 (6 bases). The CDR3 region is CASSYRAPGNIQYF. CDR3 nucleotides: TGTGCCAGTAGTTACAGGGCTCCCGGGAACATTCAGTACTTC.